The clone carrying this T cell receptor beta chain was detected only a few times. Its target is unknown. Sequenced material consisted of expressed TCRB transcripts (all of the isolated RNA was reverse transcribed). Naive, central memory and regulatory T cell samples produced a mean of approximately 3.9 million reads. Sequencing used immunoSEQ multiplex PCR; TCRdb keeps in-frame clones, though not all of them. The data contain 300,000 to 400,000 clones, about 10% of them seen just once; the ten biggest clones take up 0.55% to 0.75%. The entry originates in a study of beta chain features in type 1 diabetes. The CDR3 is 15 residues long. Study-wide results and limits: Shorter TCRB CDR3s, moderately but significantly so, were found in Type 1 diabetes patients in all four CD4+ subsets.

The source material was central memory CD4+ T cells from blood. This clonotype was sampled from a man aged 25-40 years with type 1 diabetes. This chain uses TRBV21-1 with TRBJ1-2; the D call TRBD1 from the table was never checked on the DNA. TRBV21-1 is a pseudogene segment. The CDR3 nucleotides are TGTGCCAGCAGCAAATTACTCGACAGGGAAGATGGCTACACCTTC. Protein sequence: CASSKLLDREDGYTF.